These 5 T cell receptor beta chains originate from one sample sequenced in a study of T cells in Graves' hyperthyroidism and ophthalmopathy. Amplified TCR beta CDR3 regions came from RNA transcripts. First-round RT-PCR targeting the TCR CDR3 was performed with the HTBI primer set. TCRdb re-derived calls from the multiplex PCR reads in MiXCR, one entry per CDR3 protein. The data show more than 40,000 distinct CDR3 sequences, around 48% seen once. Specimen: peripheral blood or thyroid tissue (not recorded which). These receptors all come from a woman between 50 and 59 years old with Graves' hyperthyroidism.

This clonotype appeared a few times. This chain links TRBV7-9 with TRBJ1-2, with 12 bases aligning to TRBD1. CDR1 and CDR2 (germline): SEHNR, FQNEAQ (reference sequence). The CDR3 is 15 amino acids. The V gene end was trimmed by 4 bases and the J gene end by 2 bases; junction bases not matched to a gene: 2. DNA for the CDR3: TGTGCCAGCAGCTCGGGACAGGGGGCGAACTATGGCTACACCTTC. Its protein product is CASSSGQGANYGYTF.

This clonotype was seen many times. The rearrangement joins TRBV15 to TRBJ2-2, with TRBD2 as a possible D gene (6 bases). CDR1 is LNHNV, CDR2 YYDKDF, per germline (reference sequence). Trimming stripped 0 bases from V and 7 bases from J, with 21 bases between. The CDR3 consists of 18 residues. CDR3 coding DNA: TGTGCCACCAGCAGAGATCTTCGTTTTGGCGGGAAACACGGGGAGCTGTTTTTT. The encoded protein is CATSRDLRFGGKHGELFF. Full variable domain (remainder filled in from reference TRBV15 and TRBJ2-2): DAMVIQNPRYQVTQFGKPVTLSCSQTLNHNVMYWYQQKSSQAPKLLFHYYDKDFNNEADTPDNFQSRRPNTSFCFLDIRSPGLGDTAMYLCATSRDLRFGGKHGELFFGEGSRLTVL.

The chain couples TRBV10-2 to TRBJ1-2; 10 bases are shared with TRBD1. The CDR3 consists of 15 residues. The V gene end was trimmed by 5 bases and the J gene end by 2 bases; junction bases not matched to a gene: 5. Germline V gene data show CDR1 as WSHSY and CDR2 as SAAADI. The DNA for the CDR3 is TGCGCCAGCAGTACACCGGGACAGGGGAACTATGGCTACACCTTC. Translation: CASSTPGQGNYGYTF.

As concerns this clonotype: The CDR3 does not end in the conserved phenylalanine or tryptophan, so this is likely a read error. The DNA is omitted, as the CDR3 cannot be located on it reliably, and the CDR3 follows TCRdb's listing. The rearrangement links TRBV7-2 to TRBJ1-1. The CDR3 has 13 amino acids, counting both end residues. Germline V gene data show CDR1 as SGHTA and CDR2 as FQGNSA. CDR3 in amino acids: CASSNQANTEAML.

This clonotype was picked up many times. This sequence joins TRBV9 and TRBJ2-2; unclear D gene. Between the trimmed V and J ends, which lost 0 bases and 4 bases, there was a span of 7 bases. This CDR3 is 14 amino acids long. Looked up from germline, CDR1 is SGDLS and CDR2 is YYNGEE. The DNA of the CDR3 is TGTGCCAGCAGCGTAGGGGCCACCACCGGGGAGCTGTTTTTT. It encodes CASSVGATTGELFF.